The 3 T cell receptor beta chains below all came from one sample that was sequenced in a study of neurological immune-mediated disorders. One entry per CDR3 protein results from TCRdb running MiXCR on the 5' RACE reads. The table lists some 60,000 distinct CDR3 sequences, roughly 9.8% of them singletons. Time point meaning: longitudinal time-point 2. Input material: PBMCs. These receptors were taken from a young man in good health.

This clonotype was detected many times. The V call is TRBV11-3, the J call TRBJ2-2, with 10 bases aligning to TRBD1. J gave up 6 bases and V 5 bases, and 9 bases lay outside the gene matches. The length of the CDR3 is 16 residues. The V gene's germline CDR1 is SGHNT and CDR2 YENEEA. The CDR3 is CASSVGTGVSSGELFF. CDR3 nucleotides: TGTGCCAGCAGCGTCGGGACAGGGGTTAGTTCCGGGGAGCTGTTTTTT.

This clonotype was detected many times. This sequence joins TRBV6-4 and TRBJ2-3; 8 nucleotides agree with TRBD2. Trimming removed 2 bases from V and 4 bases from J; junction bases left unmatched: 5. CDR3 size: 15 residues. Looked up from germline, CDR1 is MRHNA and CDR2 is SNTAGT. As DNA, the CDR3 is TGTGCCAGCAGTGACGGAGCGGGAGCGGCAGATACGCAGTATTTT. Translated: CASSDGAGAADTQYF.

This clonotype was counted ten times or more. The rearrangement joins TRBV20-1 to TRBJ2-7; 8 bases map to TRBD2. With 5 bases clipped from V and 7 bases from J, the junction kept 7 bases outside the gene matches. CDR1 is DFQATT, CDR2 SNEGSKA, per germline (reference sequence). The CDR3 sequence is 12 residues long. CDR3 bases: TGCAGTGCTGACCGGGGGGGGTGGGAGCAGTACTTC. Translated, it gives CSADRGGWEQYF.